The 21 T cell receptor beta chains in this list originate from one sample, sequenced in a study of Graves' ophthalmopathy and Graves' hyperthyroidism. RNA transcripts were the template, and TCR beta CDR3 regions were amplified from them. Investigators did first-round RT-PCR with HTBI primers, then second-round multiplex PCR. TCRdb re-called the multiplex PCR reads through MiXCR, storing one row per CDR3 protein. The sample records about 210,000 distinct CDR3 sequences, about 32% being singletons. The sample was peripheral blood. Receptors originate from a man aged 45 to 65 with Graves' ophthalmopathy.

This clonotype was seen ten or more times. This chain uses TRBV11-2 with TRBJ2-7; no clear D. Germline V gene sequence: CDR1 SGHAT, CDR2 FQNNGV. The V gene lost 0 bases and the J gene lost 6 bases, with 3 bases spanning the gap. The CDR3 is 11 amino acids. DNA for the CDR3: TGTGCCAGCAGCTTAGAGGTCGAGCAGTACTTC. Protein: CASSLEVEQYF.

This clonotype was counted a few times. The chain's CDR3 is CATQMGTEAFF. In DNA, the CDR3 is TGTGCCACCCAAATGGGGACTGAAGCTTTCTTT. The genes are TRBV6-1 and TRBJ1-1; no clear D. Trimming removed 10 bases at V and 5 bases at J, with 11 bases between. The germline gives CDR1 MNHNS, CDR2 SASEGT. The CDR3 has 11 amino acids.

The gene calls are TRBV15 and TRBJ1-6; D remains unclear. Germline values: CDR1 LNHNV, CDR2 YYDKDF (reference sequence). The germline V and J ends were trimmed by 0 bases and 10 bases, with 7 bases remaining between them. The CDR3 runs to 13 residues. This CDR3 is CATSRETSSPLHF. The CDR3 DNA is TGTGCCACCAGCAGAGAGACATCATCACCCCTCCACTTT.

This clonotype was seen repeatedly, ten times or more. The J gene is TRBJ2-2, the V gene TRBV28; D gene unclear. Germline V gene lookup returns CDR1 MDHEN and CDR2 SYDVKM. CDR3 size: 15 residues. V lost 5 bases and J lost 5, with 15 bases in between. The CDR3 loop reads CASSGDTSATGELFF. CDR3 nucleotides: TGTGCCAGCAGTGGGGATACGTCAGCAACCGGGGAGCTGTTTTTT.

This clonotype showed up many times. The rearrangement joins TRBV20-1 to TRBJ2-7, with TRBD2 matching over 7 bases. V dropped 0 bases and J dropped 7; count of bases not matched to a gene: 9. This CDR3 has 14 residues. The V gene's germline CDR1 is DFQATT and CDR2 SNEGSKA (reference sequence). The CDR3 protein is CSARDGSGGSEQYF. Written as DNA, the CDR3 is TGCAGTGCTAGAGATGGGTCGGGGGGATCTGAGCAGTACTTC.

This clonotype was detected ten times or more. The chain links TRBV6-5 to TRBJ2-7; 7 positions match TRBD2. The CDR3 covers 14 residues. Germline loops: CDR1 MNHEY, CDR2 SVGAGI. CDR3 nucleotide sequence: TGTGCTATCGGGCCGTATGACGGGAGGTACGAGCAGTACTTC. It yields the protein CAIGPYDGRYEQYF.

For this clonotype: A read error may explain this, as a much larger clone is one base away. The chain uses TRBV19 and TRBJ1-1, with D possibly TRBD1 on 6 matching bases. Germline loops: CDR1 LNHDA, CDR2 SQIVND (reference sequence). This CDR3 is built from 11 residues. The CDR3 region has the DNA TGTGCCTGCAGGGGCAACACTGAAGCTCTCTTT. Its protein is CACRGNTEALF.

The chain carries TRBV6-5 and TRBJ1-1; D is possibly TRBD1 (6 bases). The CDR3 spans 16 residues. Trimming removed 2 bases from V and 4 bases from J, with 17 bases in between. Germline loops: CDR1 MNHEY, CDR2 SVGAGI. DNA for the CDR3: TGTGCCAGCAGTTACAGGACAGCCGGGGGATCCACTGAAGCTTTCTTT. This translates into CASSYRTAGGSTEAFF.

Many counts were recorded for this clonotype. This sequence joins TRBV12-3 or TRBV12-4 and TRBJ1-2; weak D call: TRBD1 (5 bases). V was cut by 3 bases and J by 9 bases, with 8 bases left in between. This CDR3 comprises 11 residues. The CDR3 DNA reads as TGTGCCAGCAGTTTGGGGGTGCGCTACACCTTC. Translated: CASSLGVRYTF.

There are many counts of this clonotype. This rearrangement joins TRBV28 to TRBJ1-5; 12 bases fit TRBD1. Germline V gene lookup returns CDR1 MDHEN and CDR2 SYDVKM. J lost 7 bases, V lost 10 bases, and 11 bases had no gene match. The CDR3 has 15 amino acids. The CDR3 loop reads CATVPGQGAGQPQHF. For the CDR3, the DNA is TGTGCCACAGTCCCGGGACAGGGGGCTGGGCAGCCCCAGCATTTT.

This clonotype was recorded at least ten times. The chain uses TRBV27 and TRBJ1-1; 7 bases fit TRBD1. From germline, CDR1 is MNHEY and CDR2 SMNVEV (reference sequence). The CDR3 length is 13 residues. With 6 bases clipped from V and 3 bases from J, the junction kept 4 bases outside the gene matches. The CDR3 region has the DNA TGTGCCAGCAGAGGACAGGAGGACACTGAAGCTTTCTTT. This translates into CASRGQEDTEAFF.

There are many counts of this clonotype. J is TRBJ1-1 and V is TRBV27, with 8 bases aligning to TRBD1. Germline assignment: CDR1 MNHEY and CDR2 SMNVEV (reference sequence). V shed 6 bases and J 11 bases; nucleotides not matched to a gene: 11. CDR3 size: 13 residues. The CDR3 loop reads CASSLDRVGGAFF. The CDR3 region has the DNA TGTGCCAGCAGCTTGGACAGGGTCGGTGGGGCTTTCTTT.

At least ten counts were recorded for this clonotype. This sequence joins TRBV28 and TRBJ2-2; D is uncertain. Germline V CDR1 and CDR2: MDHEN, SYDVKM. The CDR3 contains 16 residues. The germline V and J ends were trimmed by 4 bases and 0 bases, with 12 bases remaining between them. CDR3 sequence reads: CASSSRAGTNTGELFF. The CDR3 nucleotides are TGTGCCAGCAGTTCGCGCGCAGGCACGAACACCGGGGAGCTGTTTTTT.

The rearrangement uses TRBV12-3 or TRBV12-4 and TRBJ2-2; the match to TRBD2 covers 7 bases. The V segment lost 6 bases and the J segment 7 bases; nucleotides outside the gene matches: 8. The length of the CDR3 is 14 residues. The CDR3 coding sequence is TGTGCCAGCAGGGCGGGAGAGCGGAACGGGGAGCTGTTTTTT. This sequence encodes CASRAGERNGELFF.

The chain has TRBV11-2 and TRBJ2-7; maybe TRBD2 (5 bases). The CDR3 sequence is 18 residues long. Trimming cost V 3 bases and J 2 bases, with 23 bases left between them. Germline V gene lookup returns CDR1 SGHAT and CDR2 FQNNGV. CDR3 in amino acids: CASSFEVVVGGGTYEQYF. In DNA form, the CDR3 reads TGTGCCAGCAGCTTTGAGGTCGTCGTCGGTGGAGGAACCTACGAGCAGTACTTC.

This clonotype came up once. The rearrangement links TRBV7-2 to TRBJ2-5; the match to TRBD1 covers 9 bases. This CDR3 comprises 14 residues. The trim removed 3 bases at V and 6 bases at J, leaving 5 bases unmatched. Germline-derived CDR1 and CDR2 are SGHTA and FQGNSA. The CDR3, as DNA: TGTGCCAGCAGCTTCGGGGACAGGGTAAAGACCCAGTACTTC. Amino acids: CASSFGDRVKTQYF.

There are many counts of this clonotype. The J gene is TRBJ2-7, the V gene TRBV12-3 or TRBV12-4; D is possibly TRBD1 (5 bases). Trimming took off 3 bases at V and 6 bases at J, with 9 bases between the two ends. The CDR3 contains 12 residues. CDR3 DNA sequence: TGTGCCAGCAGTTTGGGGCCCGGCGAGCAGTACTTC. Residues: CASSLGPGEQYF.

Ten or more counts support this clonotype. V and J are TRBV12-3 or TRBV12-4 and TRBJ1-2; 9 bases align to TRBD1. The trim removed 6 bases at V and 4 bases at J, leaving 9 bases unmatched. This CDR3 spans 15 amino acids. The CDR3 DNA reads TGTGCCAGCAGACAAATGCAGACAGGGGGCTATGGCTACACCTTC. It translates to CASRQMQTGGYGYTF.

This clonotype was seen at least ten times. This chain joins TRBV28 and TRBJ2-7, with D maybe TRBD2 (5 bases). The CDR3 extends over 13 amino acids. Per germline, CDR1 MDHEN and CDR2 SYDVKM. The ends were cut back, 8 bases at V and 2 bases at J, with 13 bases in the middle. The CDR3 region has the DNA TGTGCCAGCTCCGACGGAGGAACCTACGAGCAGTACTTC. Translating gives CASSDGGTYEQYF.

This clonotype was picked up many times. The chain has TRBV20-1 and TRBJ2-7; D remains unclear. This CDR3 has 13 amino acids. Trimming pared 6 bases from V and 5 bases from J, leaving 17 bases between. CDR1 is DFQATT, CDR2 SNEGSKA, per germline (reference sequence). The CDR3 region has the DNA TGCAGTGCCGAAGACCGTCTGGACGACGAGCAGTACTTC. It is translated as CSAEDRLDDEQYF.

This clonotype appeared many times. The chain recombines TRBV7-9 with TRBJ1-2; 7 bases map to TRBD1. The CDR3 has 16 amino acids. V gave up 3 bases and J gave up 4 bases; unmatched junction bases: 11. CDR1 is SEHNR and CDR2 is FQNEAQ in the germline V gene (reference sequence). CDR3 in DNA: TGTGCCAGCAGCTTTGACGGAGGTACAGGGGTCTATGGCTACACCTTC. The encoded protein is CASSFDGGTGVYGYTF. Full variable domain (outside the CDR3, taken from reference TRBV7-9 and TRBJ1-2): DTGVSQNPRHKITKRGQNVTFRCDPISEHNRLYWYRQTLGQGPEFLTYFQNEAQLEKSRLLSDRFSAERPKGSFSTLEIQRTEQGDSAMYLCASSFDGGTGVYGYTFGSGTRLTVV.